A single sample gave rise to the 27 T cell receptor beta chains below, sequenced in a study of blood T cells in healthy people across ages. A second PCR of roughly 7 to 11 cycles used a sample-barcoded 5' primer and a J-beta primer mix. TCRdb redid the calling of the 5' RACE reads with MiXCR, one entry per CDR3 protein. The sample yields 500,000 to 650,000 distinct CDR3 sequences, about 25% seen once. These same records also appear under a second study, on T cells of mothers and their children.

The sample comprised blood. The source of these receptors is a boy younger than 10 in good health.

This clonotype has a handful of counts. This chain connects TRBV6-6 to TRBJ2-5, with no clear D. Trimming shortened V by 11 bases and J by 1 base, and 8 bases separated the two germline ends. The V gene's germline CDR1 is MNHNY and CDR2 SVGAGI (reference sequence). The CDR3 is 11 amino acids. This chain's CDR3 is CALKAQETQYF. The DNA for the CDR3 is TGTGCCTTGAAGGCCCAAGAGACCCAGTACTTC.

The chain is built from TRBV30 and TRBJ2-5, with a tentative D call TRBD2 (6 bases). The length of the CDR3 is 14 residues. Germline values: CDR1 GTSNPN, CDR2 SVGIG (reference sequence). The V end was cut by 3 bases, the J end by 1 base, with 12 bases between. CDR3 in amino acids: CAWRRQGLQETQYF. DNA of the CDR3: TGTGCCTGGAGACGGCAGGGACTCCAAGAGACCCAGTACTTC.

This clonotype appeared once. The J gene is TRBJ1-5, the V gene TRBV19; unclear D gene. Germline-derived CDR1 and CDR2 are LNHDA and SQIVND (reference sequence). This CDR3 spans 13 amino acids. V lost 3 bases and J lost 7, with 10 bases in between. CDR3 in DNA: TGTGCCAGTAGTATCAGGCAGGACCAGCCCCAGCATTTT. Protein product: CASSIRQDQPQHF.

This chain connects TRBV7-6 to TRBJ2-3; D is perhaps TRBD2 (5 bases). Trimming took 1 base from V and 2 from J, leaving 7 bases between them. Germline assignment: CDR1 SGHVS and CDR2 FNYEAQ. The CDR3 covers 14 residues. The CDR3 reads CASSLGLNTDTQYF. CDR3 DNA sequence: TGTGCCAGCAGCTTAGGACTAAACACAGATACGCAGTATTTT.

The chain uses TRBV10-3 and TRBJ2-7; D is perhaps TRBD2 (6 bases). V dropped 6 bases and J dropped 6 bases, with 15 bases sitting between them. The CDR3 loop spans 13 amino acids. Germline V lookup: CDR1 ENHRY, CDR2 SYGVKD. The CDR3 DNA follows: TGTGCCATCAGGCCTAGCGATCTACTCGAGCAGTACTTC. It encodes CAIRPSDLLEQYF.

The rearrangement links TRBV12-3 or TRBV12-4 to TRBJ1-1, with D possibly being TRBD1 (5 bases). The CDR3 is made up of 14 amino acids. V was trimmed by 3 bases and J by 5 bases, leaving 13 bases between them. The CDR3 spells CASSFDRGSTEAFF. CDR3 nucleotide sequence: TGTGCCAGCAGTTTTGATCGGGGGTCGACTGAAGCTTTCTTT.

V and J are TRBV6-1 and TRBJ1-2; D remains unclear. Trimming cost V 2 bases and J 8 bases, with 12 bases left between them. CDR3 size: 13 residues. Germline assignment: CDR1 MNHNS and CDR2 SASEGT. The CDR3: CASSERFWEGYTF. CDR3 sequence (DNA): TGTGCCAGCAGTGAAAGATTTTGGGAGGGCTACACCTTC.

Only a few counts were recorded for this clonotype. The gene calls are TRBV20-1 and TRBJ2-5; D possibly corresponds to TRBD1 (5 bases). Germline CDR1 DFQATT, CDR2 SNEGSKA (reference sequence). The CDR3 loop spans 14 amino acids. The V and J ends lost 3 bases and 0 bases respectively, with 11 bases between them. CDR3 bases: TGCAGTGCTAGTGGGGCTTGGAACCAAGAGACCCAGTACTTC. Its translation: CSASGAWNQETQYF.

This chain connects TRBV27 to TRBJ2-5, with D perhaps TRBD1 (6 bases). TRBJ2-7 explains the end of the DNA better; the J call may be wrong. The CDR3 spans 15 residues. Germline CDR1 reads MNHEY; CDR2 reads SMNVEV (reference sequence). CDR3 in DNA: TGTGCCAGCAGTTCCATCAGGGGCCCCTCCTACGAGCAGTACTTC. Protein sequence: CASSSIRGPSYEQYF.

This clonotype was observed a few times. The V and J genes are TRBV20-1 and TRBJ2-5, with 9 positions matching TRBD2. The CDR3 loop spans 15 amino acids. Germline assignment: CDR1 DFQATT and CDR2 SNEGSKA (reference sequence). The J segment lost 5 bases and the V segment lost 6 bases, leaving 13 bases of the junction unmatched. The CDR3 DNA reads as TGCAGTGCCAATTCTTGGCGGGGGGGCCGCGAGACCCAGTACTTC. This codes for CSANSWRGGRETQYF.

DNA for the CDR3: TGCAGCTCAAAAAGGGGGAGATCAGATACGCAGTATTTT. It encodes CSSKRGRSDTQYF. The J gene is TRBJ2-3, the V gene TRBV29-1; TRBD1 is a possible D gene (6 bases). The CDR3 is made up of 13 amino acids. Germline values: CDR1 SQVTM, CDR2 ANQGSEA. The ends were cut back, 8 bases at V and 4 bases at J, with 16 bases in the middle.

The sample holds a few counts of this clonotype. The gene calls are TRBV20-1 and TRBJ2-5, with D maybe TRBD2 (7 bases). V was shortened by 0 bases and J by 4 bases, with 15 bases between the two germline ends. The CDR3 runs to 15 residues. The germline V gene encodes CDR1 DFQATT and CDR2 SNEGSKA (reference sequence). The CDR3 DNA reads as TGCAGTGCTAGAGATAGTAGGGGGGGTGTAGAGACCCAGTACTTC. Amino acids: CSARDSRGGVETQYF.

In DNA, the CDR3 is TGTGCCACCAGCAGATCTAGCGGGATGGGGCGGGAGACCCAGTACTTC. Translation gives CATSRSSGMGRETQYF. The chain couples TRBV15 to TRBJ2-5; 9 bases are a match to TRBD2. Germline loops: CDR1 LNHNV, CDR2 YYDKDF (reference sequence). The CDR3 is 16 amino acids. J gave up 5 bases and V 2 bases, and 9 bases lay outside the gene matches.

This clonotype was observed a handful of times. The chain combines TRBV20-1 with TRBJ2-7; the D gene is possibly TRBD2 (6 bases). V was cut by 4 bases and J by 0 bases, with 13 bases left in between. This CDR3 region has 14 residues. The germline CDR1 and CDR2 sequences are DFQATT and SNEGSKA (reference sequence). CDR3 DNA: TGCAGTGCTATGACTAGTCTTAGCTCCTACGAGCAGTACTTC. The encoded protein is CSAMTSLSSYEQYF.

This clonotype turned up a few times. The genes are TRBV24-1 and TRBJ2-5, with D possibly being TRBD2 (5 bases). The DNA end is more similar to TRBJ2-1, so the J call may be wrong. Germline V gene data show CDR1 as KGHDR and CDR2 as SFDVKD. CDR3 length equals 15 residues. CDR3 amino acids: CATSDFGTGNNEQFF. CDR3 DNA: TGTGCCACCAGTGATTTCGGTACCGGGAACAATGAGCAGTTCTTC.

The gene calls are TRBV5-4 and TRBJ2-2; no reliable D call. The germline gives CDR1 SGHNT, CDR2 YYREEE (reference sequence). Trimming shortened V by 4 bases and J by 4 bases, and 11 bases separated the two germline ends. The CDR3 runs 14 residues. The CDR3 nucleotides are TGTGCCAGCAGCCCAGCAGGTTTCACCGGGGAGCTGTTTTTT. Translating gives CASSPAGFTGELFF.

This clonotype was seen a handful of times. The chain carries TRBV20-1 and TRBJ2-5; perhaps TRBD2 as D (5 bases). This CDR3 is 14 amino acids long. In germline, CDR1 is DFQATT, CDR2 SNEGSKA (reference sequence). Between the trimmed V and J ends, which lost 2 bases and 0 bases, there was a span of 10 bases. Here the CDR3 reads CSARRRLHQETQYF. CDR3 nucleotides: TGCAGTGCTAGACGAAGACTACACCAAGAGACCCAGTACTTC.

Here the CDR3 DNA reads TGTGCCAGCAGCTTAAATGTTGAGCAGTTCTTC. Its protein product is CASSLNVEQFF. The chain has TRBV11-2 and TRBJ2-1; D unclear. Germline V CDR1 and CDR2: SGHAT, FQNNGV. Trimming took 2 bases from V and 9 from J, leaving 5 bases between them. CDR3 size: 11 residues.

In its sample, this clonotype was seen a few times. The chain employs TRBV7-9 and TRBJ1-4; the match to TRBD1 covers 7 bases. V trimming: 2 bases; J trimming: 2 bases; junction bases outside the gene matches: 11. The germline CDR1 and CDR2 sequences are SEHNR and FQNEAQ (reference sequence). The CDR3 loop spans 18 amino acids. As DNA, the CDR3 is TGTGCCAGCAGCTTATATCAGACAGGGCCTGGGACTAATGAAAAACTGTTTTTT. As protein: CASSLYQTGPGTNEKLFF.

This clonotype turned up a few times. The rearrangement joins TRBV27 to TRBJ2-3, with 8 bases lining up with TRBD2. V lost 5 bases, J lost 9 bases, and 7 bases stayed unmatched. The CDR3 consists of 13 residues. The V gene's germline CDR1 is MNHEY and CDR2 SMNVEV (reference sequence). In DNA, the CDR3 is TGTGCCAGCAGTCCTACCGGGGGGGGAACGCAGTATTTT. Protein: CASSPTGGGTQYF.

This clonotype was seen a few times. This chain connects TRBV20-1 to TRBJ2-5; D possibly matches TRBD1 or TRBD2 (6 bases each). Germline CDR1 and CDR2: DFQATT and SNEGSKA (reference sequence). The CDR3 sequence is 14 residues long. V shed 0 bases and J shed 4 bases, with 12 bases lying between them. The chain's CDR3 is CSARERGDGETQYF. In nucleotides, the CDR3 is TGCAGTGCTAGAGAGAGGGGGGATGGAGAGACCCAGTACTTC.

This clonotype has just a few counts. The chain links TRBV2 to TRBJ1-4, with 8 bases that match TRBD1. The CDR3 has 15 amino acids. The V gene's germline CDR1 is SNHLY and CDR2 FYNNEI. V lost 0 bases and J lost 5; bases outside the gene matches: 2. CDR3 sequence: CASSEAGQGNEKLFF. In DNA, the CDR3 is TGTGCCAGCAGTGAAGCAGGACAGGGAAATGAAAAACTGTTTTTT.

The rearrangement links TRBV12-3 or TRBV12-4 to TRBJ1-6; D not certain. The CDR3 consists of 15 residues. V gave up 0 bases and J gave up 7 bases, with 10 bases separating them. The CDR3 region is CASSLASGWNSPLHF. The CDR3 region has the DNA TGTGCCAGCAGTTTAGCGTCAGGATGGAATTCACCCCTCCACTTT.

This clonotype was counted a single time. This rearrangement joins TRBV3-1 to TRBJ2-7, with D uncertain. CDR1 is LGHDT and CDR2 is YNNKEL in the germline V gene (reference sequence). Trimming took off 1 base at V and 3 bases at J, with 13 bases between the two ends. This CDR3 region has 15 residues. The CDR3 DNA follows: TGTGCCAGCAGCCAAGGGCCCCTTCCCGGCTACGAGCAGTACTTC. Encoded protein: CASSQGPLPGYEQYF.

J is TRBJ2-7 and V is TRBV29-1; tentatively, D is TRBD1 or TRBD2 (5 bases each). The CDR3 is 11 residues long. CDR1 and CDR2 from the germline V gene are SQVTM and ANQGSEA. The V end was cut by 7 bases, the J end by 4 bases, with 11 bases between. In DNA, the CDR3 is TGCAGCGCTGGGGACGGTTACGAGCAGTACTTC. This sequence encodes CSAGDGYEQYF.

The table lists this clonotype with a few counts. The CDR3 nucleotides read TGTGCCAGCAGTGACGACGACAGTCGGGGAAATTCACCCCTCCACTTT. Translated, it gives CASSDDDSRGNSPLHF. The chain uses TRBV25-1 and TRBJ1-6, with a tentative D call TRBD1 (5 bases). Germline V lookup: CDR1 MGHDK, CDR2 SYGVNS. The V end was cut by 3 bases, the J end by 7 bases, with 16 bases between. The CDR3 has 16 residues. Full variable domain (rest looked up from reference TRBV25-1 and TRBJ1-6): EADIYQTPRYLVIGTGKKITLECSQTMGHDKMYWYQQDPGMELHLIHYSYGVNSTEKGDLSSESTVSRIRTEHFPLTLESARPSHTSQYLCASSDDDSRGNSPLHFGNGTRLTVT.

The chain is built from TRBV7-8 and TRBJ2-7, with 8 nucleotides matching TRBD2. Germline V gives CDR1 SGHVS, CDR2 FQNEAQ. The CDR3 totals 17 residues. V lost 5 bases to trimming and J lost 0 bases; unmatched junction nucleotides: 12. In DNA, the CDR3 is TGTGCCAGCAGCCCGGGGCGCGGGGGGCTCTACTCCTACGAGCAGTACTTC. Protein sequence: CASSPGRGGLYSYEQYF.